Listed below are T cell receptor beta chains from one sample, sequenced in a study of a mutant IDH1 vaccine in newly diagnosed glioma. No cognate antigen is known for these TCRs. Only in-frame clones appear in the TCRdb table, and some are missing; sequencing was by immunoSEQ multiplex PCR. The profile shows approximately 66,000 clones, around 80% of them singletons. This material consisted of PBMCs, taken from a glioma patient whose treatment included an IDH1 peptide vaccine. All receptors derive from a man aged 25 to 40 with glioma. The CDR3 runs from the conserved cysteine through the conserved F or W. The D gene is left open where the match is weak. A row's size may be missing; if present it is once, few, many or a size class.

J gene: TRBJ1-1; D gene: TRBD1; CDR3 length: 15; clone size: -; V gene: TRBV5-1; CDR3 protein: CASSLNRGRNTEAFF
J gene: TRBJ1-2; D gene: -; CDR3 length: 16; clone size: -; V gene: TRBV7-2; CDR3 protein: CASSRESWGIDYGYTF
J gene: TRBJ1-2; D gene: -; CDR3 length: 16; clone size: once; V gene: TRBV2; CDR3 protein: CASTRGPSVFDYGYTF
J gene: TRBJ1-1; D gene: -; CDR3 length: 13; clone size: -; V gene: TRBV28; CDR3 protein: CASRPGVGTEAFF
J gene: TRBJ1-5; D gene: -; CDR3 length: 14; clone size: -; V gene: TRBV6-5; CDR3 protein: CASSRGYSNQPQHF
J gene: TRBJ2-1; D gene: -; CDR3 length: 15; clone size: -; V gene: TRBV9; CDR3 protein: CASSSGTGVGNEQFF
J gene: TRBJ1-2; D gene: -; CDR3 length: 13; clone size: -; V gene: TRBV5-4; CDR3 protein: CASSLDRGDGYTF
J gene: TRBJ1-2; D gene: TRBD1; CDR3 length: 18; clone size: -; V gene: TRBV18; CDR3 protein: CASSPLGAGGTANYGYTF
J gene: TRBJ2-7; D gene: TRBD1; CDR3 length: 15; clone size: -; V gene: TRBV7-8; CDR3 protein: CASSLERQGDYEQYF
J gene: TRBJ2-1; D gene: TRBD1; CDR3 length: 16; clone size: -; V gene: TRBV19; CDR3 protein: CASSSAGDRGYNEQFF
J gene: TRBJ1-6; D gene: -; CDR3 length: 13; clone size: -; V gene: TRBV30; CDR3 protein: CAFLGGIHSPLHF
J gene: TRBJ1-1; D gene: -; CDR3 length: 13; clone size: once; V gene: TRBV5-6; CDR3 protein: CASSLVRHNEAFF
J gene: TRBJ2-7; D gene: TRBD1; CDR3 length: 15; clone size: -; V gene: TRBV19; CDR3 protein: CASSAPDRAIYEQYF
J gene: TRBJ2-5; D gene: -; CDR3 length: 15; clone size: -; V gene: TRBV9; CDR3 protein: CASSVAGARRETQYF
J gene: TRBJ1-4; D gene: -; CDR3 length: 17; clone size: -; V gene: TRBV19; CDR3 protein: CASSIHAQGILNEKLFF
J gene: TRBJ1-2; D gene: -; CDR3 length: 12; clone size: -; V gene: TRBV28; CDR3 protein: CASSLQGSGYTF
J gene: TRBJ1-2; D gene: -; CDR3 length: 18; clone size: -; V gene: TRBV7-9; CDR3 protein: CASSSPRIRTNSDYGYTF
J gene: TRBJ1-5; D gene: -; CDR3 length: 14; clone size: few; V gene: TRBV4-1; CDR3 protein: CASSQVQENQPQHF
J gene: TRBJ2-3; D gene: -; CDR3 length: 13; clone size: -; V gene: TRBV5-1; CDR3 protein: CASSFRGEYTQYF
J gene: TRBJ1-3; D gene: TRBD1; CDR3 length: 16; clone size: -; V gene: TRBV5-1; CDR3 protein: CASSLDDRGSGNTIYF
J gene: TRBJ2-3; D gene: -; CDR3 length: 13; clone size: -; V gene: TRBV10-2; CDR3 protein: CASSGGLADTQYF
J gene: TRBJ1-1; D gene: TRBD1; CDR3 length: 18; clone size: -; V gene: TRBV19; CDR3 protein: CASFIRTGPATMNTEAFF
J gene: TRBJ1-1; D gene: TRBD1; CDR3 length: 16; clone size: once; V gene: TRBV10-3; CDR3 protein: CAISGGTGALNTEAFF
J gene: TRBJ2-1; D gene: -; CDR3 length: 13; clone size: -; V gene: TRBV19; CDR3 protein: CASSAQVYNEQFF
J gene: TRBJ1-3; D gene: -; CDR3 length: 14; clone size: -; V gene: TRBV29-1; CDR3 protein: CSVLGGLAGNTIYF
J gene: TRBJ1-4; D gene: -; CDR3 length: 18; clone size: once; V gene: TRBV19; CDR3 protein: CASSVQGELSSLSEKLFF
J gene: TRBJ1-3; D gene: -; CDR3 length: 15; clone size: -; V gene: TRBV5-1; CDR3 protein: CASSLAGMVGNTIYF
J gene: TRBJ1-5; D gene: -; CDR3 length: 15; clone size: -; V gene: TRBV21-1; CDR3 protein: CATHCRVYRNQPQHF